Below are 25 T cell receptor beta chains sequenced from a single sample in a study of blood T cell repertoires in COVID-19. Repertoires were generated with immunoSEQ multiplex PCR, while TCRdb's copy carries only in-frame clones and drops some. The sample comprises 35,000 to 45,000 clones, about 86% of which are singletons, and around 5.2% rests with the top ten. What was sequenced was peripheral blood. The receptors were gathered from a man aged 35 to 55 with active COVID-19.

The chain is built from TRBV7-9 and TRBJ2-5; D is perhaps TRBD1 (6 bases). CDR3 length: 13 amino acids. Germline CDR1 is SEHNR and CDR2 is FQNEAQ (reference sequence). Trimming took off 6 bases at V and 2 bases at J, with 10 bases between the two ends. This chain's CDR3 is CASSYRDQETQYF. The CDR3 DNA sequence: TGTGCCAGCAGTTACAGGGATCAAGAGACCCAGTACTTC.

The chain is built from TRBV6-5 and TRBJ1-4; no clear D. In germline, CDR1 is MNHEY, CDR2 SVGAGI. The CDR3 runs 13 residues. V was shortened by 5 bases and J by 6 bases, with 10 bases between the two germline ends. CDR3 protein: CASSNLSDEKLFF. The CDR3 coding sequence is TGTGCCAGCAGTAATCTTTCGGATGAAAAACTGTTTTTT.

This rearrangement joins TRBV9 to TRBJ1-6; no definite D call. The length of the CDR3 is 15 residues. Germline V gives CDR1 SGDLS, CDR2 YYNGEE. The germline V and J ends were trimmed by 3 bases and 4 bases, with 11 bases remaining between them. CDR3 sequence reads: CASSESASYNSPLHF. The CDR3 DNA reads as TGTGCCAGCAGCGAGTCAGCGTCGTATAATTCACCCCTCCACTTT.

This chain joins TRBV27 and TRBJ2-1, with 7 bases lining up with TRBD2. CDR3 length: 16 amino acids. Germline loops: CDR1 MNHEY, CDR2 SMNVEV (reference sequence). V shed 5 bases and J 10 bases; nucleotides not matched to a gene: 17. The CDR3 spells CASSLPLAEVGPEQFF. The CDR3, as DNA: TGTGCCAGCAGTCTACCGCTAGCGGAAGTGGGTCCGGAGCAGTTCTTC.

This clone was seen only once. The CDR3 protein is CASSLWTSGGDTDTQYF. The CDR3 DNA sequence: TGTGCCAGCAGCCTATGGACTAGCGGGGGGGACACAGATACGCAGTATTTT. The chain joins TRBV7-9 to TRBJ2-3; TRBD2 matches 15 bases. The CDR3 is 17 amino acids. CDR1 is SEHNR, CDR2 FQNEAQ, per germline (reference sequence). Trimming took 5 bases from V and 2 from J; bases not matched to a gene: 5.

The chain carries TRBV7-3 and TRBJ1-5, with D possibly being TRBD1 (5 bases). CDR1 is SGHTA, CDR2 FQGTGA, per germline. This CDR3 is built from 15 residues. The germline V and J ends were trimmed by 0 bases and 6 bases, with 12 bases remaining between them. In nucleotides, the CDR3 is TGTGCCAGCAGCTTAACGGGGGGTCAGGGTCAGCCCCAGCATTTT. Translated: CASSLTGGQGQPQHF.

J is TRBJ2-3 and V is TRBV7-8; possibly TRBD1 for D (5 bases). Germline CDR1 SGHVS, CDR2 FQNEAQ. V was pared by 1 base and J by 0 bases, with 11 bases between. The CDR3 has 16 amino acids. CDR3 loop: CASSLVTGHSTDTQYF. DNA for the CDR3: TGTGCCAGCAGCTTAGTAACTGGACACAGCACAGATACGCAGTATTTT. Full variable domain (rest looked up from reference TRBV7-8 and TRBJ2-3): GAGVSQSPRYKVAKRGQDVALRCDPISGHVSLFWYQQALGQGPEFLTYFQNEAQLDKSGLPSDRFFAERPEGSVSTLKIQRTQQEDSAVYLCASSLVTGHSTDTQYFGPGTRLTVL.

The CDR3 is CSARDRGVGGTNEKLFF. CDR3 bases: TGCAGCGCTCGGGACAGGGGCGTGGGTGGAACTAATGAAAAACTGTTTTTT. The chain links TRBV29-1 to TRBJ1-4, with TRBD1 matching over 10 bases. The ends lost 7 bases at V and 1 base at J; junction bases unmatched: 12. Germline values: CDR1 SQVTM, CDR2 ANQGSEA. The CDR3 covers 17 residues.

Points on this clone: Other DNA sequences within the sample encode an identical CDR3. This chain uses TRBV7-6 with TRBJ2-2; D gene unclear. Germline CDR1 and CDR2: SGHVS and FNYEAQ. Trimming took 5 bases from V and 0 from J, leaving 10 bases between them. The CDR3 is 15 amino acids. The CDR3 sequence: CASSPLIANTGELFF. The DNA of the CDR3 is TGTGCCAGCAGCCCCCTAATTGCGAACACCGGGGAGCTGTTTTTT.

The chain joins TRBV6-6 to TRBJ2-7; 8 bases align to TRBD1. CDR3 size: 16 residues. J lost 6 bases, V lost 2 bases, and 12 bases had no gene match. Germline assignment: CDR1 MNHNY and CDR2 SVGAGI (reference sequence). CDR3 in DNA: TGTGCCAGCAGTTACGTCCTTGGACAGGGTGGATCCGAGCAGTACTTC. Translating gives CASSYVLGQGGSEQYF.

This chain uses TRBV5-4 with TRBJ2-7; 9 bases are a match to TRBD2. CDR3 size: 15 residues. Looked up from germline, CDR1 is SGHNT and CDR2 is YYREEE (reference sequence). J was trimmed by 2 bases and V by 1 base; bases with no gene match: 4. The CDR3: CASSLMSGRTYEQYF. CDR3 DNA: TGTGCCAGCAGCTTGATGAGCGGGAGGACCTACGAGCAGTACTTC.

This sequence joins TRBV11-2 and TRBJ1-5; D may be TRBD1 (5 bases). Germline V gene lookup returns CDR1 SGHAT and CDR2 FQNNGV. Trimming pared 3 bases from V and 7 bases from J, leaving 10 bases between. The CDR3 runs 13 residues. In DNA, the CDR3 is TGTGCCAGCAGCTTTGACAGTTCCCAGCCCCAGCATTTT. Residues: CASSFDSSQPQHF.

The CDR3 nucleotides read TGTGCCAGCAGCCCGAGGGCGGGGAGCACAGATACGCAGTATTTT. Amino acid sequence: CASSPRAGSTDTQYF. This sequence joins TRBV7-9 and TRBJ2-3, with D maybe TRBD2 (6 bases). The CDR3 extends over 15 amino acids. Germline loops: CDR1 SEHNR, CDR2 FQNEAQ (reference sequence). Trimming left V 5 bases short and J 0 bases short, with 12 bases between. Full variable domain (missing parts from reference TRBV7-9 and TRBJ2-3): DTGVSQNPRHKITKRGQNVTFRCDPISEHNRLYWYRQTLGQGPEFLTYFQNEAQLEKSRLLSDRFSAERPKGSFSTLEIQRTEQGDSAMYLCASSPRAGSTDTQYFGPGTRLTVL.

Details on this clone: A read error is possible here, since a much larger clone lies one base away. Other DNA sequences in this sample translate to the same CDR3. The V gene is TRBV7-9, the J gene TRBJ1-6; D gene ambiguous. The V end lost 5 bases, the J end lost 5 bases, and 4 bases lay between the germline ends. Germline V gene sequence: CDR1 SEHNR, CDR2 FQNEAQ (reference sequence). This CDR3 has 12 amino acids. CDR3 residues: CASSRDNSPLHF. CDR3 bases: TGTGCCAGCAGCCGCGATAATTCACCCCTCCACTTT.

The DNA of the CDR3 is TGCGCCAGCAGTGAGGGTCCGGGACAGCCCCAGCATTTT. Protein sequence: CASSEGPGQPQHF. The V call is TRBV5-1, the J call TRBJ1-5; D remains ambiguous. The V end was cut by 5 bases, the J end by 7 bases, with 13 bases between. Germline loops: CDR1 SGHRS, CDR2 YFSETQ. CDR3 length: 13 amino acids.

The chain couples TRBV5-1 to TRBJ2-6, with a possible D match to TRBD1 (5 bases). Germline-derived CDR1 and CDR2 are SGHRS and YFSETQ. Trimming removed 5 bases from V and 4 bases from J, with 13 bases in between. This CDR3 has 15 residues. The CDR3 sequence is CASRSAGPGANVLTF. CDR3 nucleotide sequence: TGCGCCAGCAGGTCCGCAGGGCCCGGGGCCAACGTCCTGACTTTC.

This clone came up once. The chain couples TRBV7-3 to TRBJ1-2; 10 nucleotides align to TRBD1. Germline CDR1 reads SGHTA; CDR2 reads FQGTGA. The trim removed 4 bases at V and 2 bases at J, leaving 4 bases unmatched. This CDR3 has 15 residues. CDR3 amino acids: CASSSTGGANYGYTF. CDR3 in DNA: TGTGCCAGCAGCTCGACAGGGGGCGCGAACTATGGCTACACCTTC.

The V and J genes are TRBV4-1 and TRBJ2-4; 11 bases match TRBD2. Germline V gene sequence: CDR1 MGHRA, CDR2 YSYEKL. This CDR3 contains 19 residues. V trimming: 3 bases; J trimming: 9 bases; junction bases outside the gene matches: 19. This CDR3 is CASSQAREGDSGRARIQYF. CDR3 DNA sequence: TGCGCCAGCAGCCAGGCCCGAGAAGGTGATAGCGGGAGGGCCCGCATTCAGTACTTC.

The sample holds a few counts of this clone. The rearrangement links TRBV19 to TRBJ2-3; 7 bases align to TRBD2. Germline CDR1 LNHDA, CDR2 SQIVND (reference sequence). This CDR3 has 15 residues. The V gene end was trimmed by 7 bases and the J gene end by 3 bases; junction bases not matched to a gene: 10. The DNA of the CDR3 is TGTGCCAGTACCCGGCACAGCGGGGATACAGATACGCAGTATTTT. Translating it yields CASTRHSGDTDTQYF.

This clone was seen a single time. The V and J genes are TRBV27 and TRBJ2-1; the match to TRBD2 covers 7 bases. Germline trimming cut 8 bases from V and 8 bases from J; bases unmatched to any gene: 12. This CDR3 has 14 residues. Germline V CDR1 and CDR2: MNHEY, SMNVEV (reference sequence). Written as DNA, the CDR3 is TGTGCCAGCCGCCGGTCCCCTGGGAGGGATGAGCAGTTCTTC. Translation gives CASRRSPGRDEQFF.

This chain uses TRBV28 with TRBJ1-1, with D possibly being TRBD1 (5 bases). The CDR3 has 13 residues. The V gene's germline CDR1 is MDHEN and CDR2 SYDVKM. Trimming shortened V by 3 bases and J by 6 bases, and 11 bases separated the two germline ends. The chain's CDR3 is CASSLGQGPEAFF. DNA of the CDR3: TGTGCCAGCAGTTTGGGTCAGGGCCCTGAAGCTTTCTTT.

The chain recombines TRBV7-9 with TRBJ2-7; TRBD2 is a possible D gene (6 bases). This CDR3 region has 14 residues. V was shortened by 8 bases and J by 3 bases, with 17 bases between the two germline ends. Germline assignment: CDR1 SEHNR and CDR2 FQNEAQ (reference sequence). In DNA, the CDR3 is TGTGCCAGCTCCTCGGCGGGGACCCTCTACGAGCAGTACTTC. Its translation is CASSSAGTLYEQYF.

V is TRBV12-5 and J is TRBJ2-1, with 8 bases aligning to TRBD1. Per the germline V gene, CDR1 is LGHNT and CDR2 is FRNRAP. V was clipped by 7 bases and J by 2 bases; unmatched bases: 4. This CDR3 contains 14 residues. CDR3 in DNA: TGTGCTAGTGCTCCGGGACAGGCCTACAATGAGCAGTTCTTC. Amino acids: CASAPGQAYNEQFF.

The chain couples TRBV10-1 to TRBJ2-3; D perhaps matches TRBD1 (5 bases). The germline V and J ends were trimmed by 0 bases and 4 bases, with 8 bases remaining between them. The CDR3 is made up of 14 amino acids. Germline lookup yields CDR1 WNHNN and CDR2 SYGVQD (reference sequence). CDR3 sequence: CASSESPGSDTQYF. The CDR3 nucleotides are TGCGCCAGCAGTGAGTCGCCAGGGTCAGATACGCAGTATTTT.

The table lists this clone with a count of one. This chain links TRBV25-1 with TRBJ1-4; no reliable D call. Germline V gene lookup returns CDR1 MGHDK and CDR2 SYGVNS. The CDR3 has 18 residues. Trimming shortened V by 0 bases and J by 2 bases, and 16 bases separated the two germline ends. CDR3 region: CASSEYKYRSATNEKLFF. The CDR3 bases are TGTGCCAGCAGTGAATATAAGTACAGAAGTGCCACTAATGAAAAACTGTTTTTT.